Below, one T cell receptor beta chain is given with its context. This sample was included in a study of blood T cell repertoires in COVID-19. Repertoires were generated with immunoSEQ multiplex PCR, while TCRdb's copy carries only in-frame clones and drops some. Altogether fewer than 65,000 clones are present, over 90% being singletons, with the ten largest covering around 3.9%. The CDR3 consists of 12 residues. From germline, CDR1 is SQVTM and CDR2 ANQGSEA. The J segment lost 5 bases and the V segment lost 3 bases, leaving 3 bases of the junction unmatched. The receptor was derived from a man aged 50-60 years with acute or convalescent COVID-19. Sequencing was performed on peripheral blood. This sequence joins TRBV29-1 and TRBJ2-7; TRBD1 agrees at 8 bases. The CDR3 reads CSVETGAHEQYF. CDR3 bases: TGCAGCGTTGAGACAGGGGCCCACGAGCAGTACTTC.